The entry that follows covers one T cell receptor (beta chain) sequence. This sample is part of a study of cytomegalovirus exposure and HLA in healthy donors. Per germline, CDR1 SGHRS and CDR2 YFSETQ. Trimming stripped 0 bases from V and 7 bases from J, with 8 bases between. This CDR3 has 13 amino acids. The data were produced by immunoSEQ multiplex PCR, yet TCRdb's version contains in-frame clones alone and is incomplete. The table lists 210,000 or so clones, 88% of them singletons. This clonotype originated in a young woman in good health and CMV-seronegative. V gene TRBV5-1 combines with J gene TRBJ2-1, with TRBD2 as a possible D gene (6 bases). The sample comprised PBMCs. CDR3 coding DNA: TGCGCCAGCAGCTTGGGGGGGGATAATGAGCAGTTCTTC. Protein product: CASSLGGDNEQFF.